What follows describes a single T cell receptor beta chain. This clone is a singleton in its sample. Its antigen remains undetermined. Per-base qualities were not stored, and no clone one base away is much larger. Participants were included only if at least one PBMC sample before ART initiation and at least two post-ART samples were available. All participants with HIV were treated in the United States of America. Before DNA extraction, cryopreserved samples of about 0.95-11 million PBMC were thawed and washed. At the time of the earliest PBMC sample, participants with HIV were aged between about 23 and 54 years. PBMC samples from each participant spanned 1-4 timepoints before ART initiation and 2-8 timepoints after ART initiation, with a median of 7 samples. For every participant, serial HIV viral load, CD4+ T-cell count, ART history and demographic data were obtained. Genomic DNA was extracted from unsorted PBMC with a Qiagen kit on a QIAcube, processed in batches of 12 samples.

The sample is drawn from a study of long-term antiretroviral therapy in people with HIV (dated by TCRdb to between 2020 and 2023). In terms of the full investigation: The earliest samples were collected approximately a decade before the 2015 WHO recommendation for immediate ART, a period when ART was typically delayed until CD4 counts fell. Eleven of the 30 participants with HIV were female. Test extractions of a monoclonal T-cell line alongside approximately 34 polyclonal samples showed no cross-contamination during QIAcube processing. A total of roughly 180 cryopreserved PBMC samples were contributed to the cohort by 30 adults with confirmed HIV infection, with samples collected serially over a mean of around 6 years (range 1-12). This retrospective serial study examined whether starting ART and sustained HIV suppression were associated with changes in the composition and diversity of the TRB repertoire in peripheral blood. Results and caveats for the whole study, not just this receptor: Because pre-ART samples had limited cell numbers, profiling was done on unsorted PBMC rather than on sorted CD4+ and CD8+ T cells. The repertoire was dominated across all time points by expanded TRB clones identified before ART initiation, although this dominance was seen to fluctuate and to decrease in many PLHIV after ART. The samples span the years 2004 to 2017, and the ART regimens used at that time may not be as effective as current regimens. Starting ART was linked to a significant rise in TRB diversity, yet even with long-term ART the diversity remained significantly lower than in transplant donor controls. Narrower CDR3 length ranges were observed in HIV repertoires than in controls, and an antigen-experienced repertoire with only a slight naive shift after ART was suggested by the network structure. Because PBMC availability was limited, only the TCR beta chain was sequenced, with no alpha chain pairing. No data were available on ART adherence, viral resistance or therapy changes, limiting inferences about post-ART repertoire changes.

The immunoSEQ hsTCRB v3.0 assay was used at survey level resolution to sequence the TRB variable region. TRB sequencing targeted a depth of about 35,000-55,000 T-cell genomes per sample. An Illumina MiSeq with a v3 150-cycle kit was used to sequence the pooled TRB libraries. Per the original workflow: Analysis of repertoires was carried out in R inside a reproducible Nextflow workflow spanning QC, data transformation and analysis. LymphoSeq2, an R package for exploring AIRR-Seq data, was used to implement the custom analyses. Several samples that produced fewer than 5000 total TRB sequences were removed, so 188 HIV repertoires were analyzed. Among the 200 or so HIV repertoires that were kept, around 60 were collected before ART initiation and under 150 were collected after ART initiation. Each repertoire was downsampled to 5000 TRB nucleotide sequences, and summary statistics were averaged across 100 downsampling iterations. TRB sequences were retained for analysis only if CDR3 regions of at least seven amino acids were present. Two measures captured diversity: a Shannon entropy-derived clonality score and the Gini coefficient. In repertoire networks, the top 5000 CDR3 amino acid sequences were linked whenever an edit distance of one separated two sequences. GLIPH2 predicted antigen specificity groups and MHC restriction for TRB CDR3 amino acid sequences. CDR3 amino acid sequences were matched against VDJdb and McPAS-TCR to flag known CMV, EBV, HIV or tissue antigen associations. Pre-ART, post-ART and control groups were compared with Wilcoxon signed-rank tests and Holm-Bonferroni correction. TCRdb retrieved this table from immuneACCESS and kept in-frame rearrangements only. Not all clones are present; in checked studies, unresolved V genes account for under half, and no reason is known for the remainder. The DNA was the basis for D and trimming; V, J and clone size are from that table. Recorded for this sample are around 21,000 clones; about four fifths of them occurred a single time. The ten largest make up 4.3% of the sample.

Trimming removed 1 base from V and 12 bases from J; the gene matches leave 14 bases unexplained. From the cysteine up to the phenylalanine, the CDR3 has a length of 15 residues. The entry retains the CDR3 DNA only, 45 bases that are in frame from base 1. From a lookup of the germline V gene, CDR1 and CDR2 are MGHRA and YSYEKL. The sequence links TRBV4-1 to TRBJ1-1, with TRBD1 identical over 7 junction bases. This sequence originates from a man aged 25-40 years with HIV. The sequencing here drew on unsorted PBMCs, taken about 6.1 years after starting antiretroviral therapy. The DNA reads TGCGCCAGCAGCCAAGTTCAAGACAGGGCCGAGGAAACTTTCTTT. Translation gives CASSQVQDRAEETFF.